This T cell receptor (beta chain) is from a study of CD8 T cells in Susac syndrome. The RNA input was about 0.45 to 1 ug, and it was reverse transcribed with random hexamers. TCRdb re-called the immunoSEQ multiplex PCR reads with MiXCR, one entry per CDR3 protein. Found here are about 240,000 distinct CDR3 sequences, roughly 95% of them singletons; the top ten hold 0.08% to 0.11%. This receptor was identified in a human donor with Susac syndrome. Sequencing was carried out using CD4+ T cells from PBMCs.

The CDR3 nucleotides read TGTGCCAGCAGTTGGGCCGGGACCCCTTTTGTTACGCAGTATTTT. Protein product: CASSWAGTPFVTQYF. The chain combines TRBV28 with TRBJ2-3; either TRBD1 or TRBD2 may fit D (5 bases each). The V gene lost 4 bases and the J gene lost 8 bases, with 19 bases spanning the gap. CDR1 and CDR2 (germline): MDHEN, SYDVKM. CDR3 size: 15 residues.